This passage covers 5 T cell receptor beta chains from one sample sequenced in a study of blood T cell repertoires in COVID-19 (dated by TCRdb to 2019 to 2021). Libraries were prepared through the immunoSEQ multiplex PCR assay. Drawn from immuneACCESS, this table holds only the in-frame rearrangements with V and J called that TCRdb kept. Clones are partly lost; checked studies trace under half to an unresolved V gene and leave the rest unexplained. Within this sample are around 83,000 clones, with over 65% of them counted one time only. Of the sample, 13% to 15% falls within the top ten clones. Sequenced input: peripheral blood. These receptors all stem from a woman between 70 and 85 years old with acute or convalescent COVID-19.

Here the CDR3 DNA reads TGTGCCAGCAGCTTAGTCGCGGGGACCTCTAACTATGGCTACACCTTC. This gives the protein CASSLVAGTSNYGYTF. V gene TRBV7-9 combines with J gene TRBJ1-2, with D tentatively TRBD1 (5 bases). Deletions cut 1 base from V and 0 bases from J, with 12 bases between. This CDR3 spans 16 amino acids. Germline V gene data show CDR1 as SEHNR and CDR2 as FQNEAQ (reference sequence).

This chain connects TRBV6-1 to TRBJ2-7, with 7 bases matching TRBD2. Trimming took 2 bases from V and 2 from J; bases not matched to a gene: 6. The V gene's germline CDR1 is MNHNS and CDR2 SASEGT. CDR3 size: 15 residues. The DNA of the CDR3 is TGTGCCAGCAGTGAACTTGGCCGGGGGGCCTACGAGCAGTACGTC. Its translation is CASSELGRGAYEQYV.

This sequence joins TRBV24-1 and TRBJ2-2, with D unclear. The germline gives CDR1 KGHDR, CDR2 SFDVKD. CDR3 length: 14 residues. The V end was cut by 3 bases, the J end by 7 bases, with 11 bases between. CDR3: CATSDGTAVGELFF. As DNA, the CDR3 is TGTGCCACCAGTGATGGTACAGCAGTCGGGGAGCTGTTTTTT.

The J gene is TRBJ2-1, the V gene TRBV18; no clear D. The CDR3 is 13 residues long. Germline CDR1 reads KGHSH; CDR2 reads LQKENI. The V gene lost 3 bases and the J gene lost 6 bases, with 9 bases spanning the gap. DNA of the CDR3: TGTGCCAGCTCACCCGACTCGCGCAATGAGCAGTTCTTC. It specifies CASSPDSRNEQFF.

CDR3 sequence (DNA): TGTGCCAGCAGTTTTGGGACAGATAATTCACCCCTCCACTTT. It translates to CASSFGTDNSPLHF. The chain combines TRBV27 with TRBJ1-6, with 7 bases aligning to TRBD1. The junction had 1 base not matched to a gene; V was cut back by 3 bases and J by 5 bases. The CDR3 is 14 amino acids. Per the germline V gene, CDR1 is MNHEY and CDR2 is SMNVEV (reference sequence).